At least ten counts were recorded for the clone carrying this TCR beta chain. Its antigen is unknown. This specimen comes from a study of T-cell reconstitution after alpha-beta-depleted transplantation in children. Broader study findings: One year after transplant, T-cell counts and diversity came mostly from newly produced T cells. For some patients, TCRbeta diversity was high at day 60 because of recipient T cells and thymic progenitors that survived. As was reported, about two months after transplant, alpha-beta T cells came from several hundred expanded graft clones.

Construction of the TCRbeta library involved unique molecular identifiers. One entry per CDR3 protein results from TCRdb running MiXCR on the PCR reads. Of approximately 300,000 distinct CDR3 sequences listed, roughly a tenth are singletons. Per the germline V gene, CDR1 is KGHDR and CDR2 is SFDVKD. The CDR3 covers 17 residues. J lost 5 bases, V lost 3 bases, and 9 bases had no gene match. Sequences were derived from PBMCs, sampled before TCRalphabeta/CD19-depleted stem cell transplant. V gene TRBV24-1 combines with J gene TRBJ2-1; 10 bases align to TRBD1. This TCR was sampled from a boy less than two years old with acute myeloid leukemia, due to receive a stem cell transplant. CDR3 protein: CATSDREGGTGDNEQFF. The DNA of the CDR3 is TGTGCCACCAGTGATAGGGAGGGGGGGACAGGGGACAATGAGCAGTTCTTC.